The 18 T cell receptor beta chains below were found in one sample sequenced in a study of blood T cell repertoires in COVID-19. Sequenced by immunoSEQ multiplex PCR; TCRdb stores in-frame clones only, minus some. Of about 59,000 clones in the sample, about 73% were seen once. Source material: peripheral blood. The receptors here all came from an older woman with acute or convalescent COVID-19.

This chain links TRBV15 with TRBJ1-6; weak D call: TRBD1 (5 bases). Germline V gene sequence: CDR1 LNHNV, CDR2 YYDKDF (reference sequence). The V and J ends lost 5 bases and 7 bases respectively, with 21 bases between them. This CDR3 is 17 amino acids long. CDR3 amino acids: CATSGSQQGMGNSPLHF. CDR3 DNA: TGTGCCACCAGCGGCTCGCAGCAGGGTATGGGAAATTCACCCCTCCACTTT.

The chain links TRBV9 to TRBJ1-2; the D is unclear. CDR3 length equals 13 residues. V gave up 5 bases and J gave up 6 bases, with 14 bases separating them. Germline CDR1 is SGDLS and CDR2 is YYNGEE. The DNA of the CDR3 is TGTGCCAGCAGGGCGGTCGACCGTCATGGCTACACCTTC. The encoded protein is CASRAVDRHGYTF. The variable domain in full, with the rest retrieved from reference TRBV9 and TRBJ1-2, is DSGVTQTPKHLITATGQRVTLRCSPRSGDLSVYWYQQSLDQGLQFLIQYYNGEERAKGNILERFSAQQFPDLHSELNLSSLELGDSALYFCASRAVDRHGYTFGSGTRLTVV.

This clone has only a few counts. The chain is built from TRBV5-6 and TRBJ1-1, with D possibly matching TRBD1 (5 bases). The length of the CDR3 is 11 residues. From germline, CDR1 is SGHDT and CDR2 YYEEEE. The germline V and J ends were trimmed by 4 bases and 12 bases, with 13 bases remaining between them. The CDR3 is CASSLETATFF. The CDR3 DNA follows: TGTGCCAGCAGCCTGGAGACAGCAACTTTCTTT.

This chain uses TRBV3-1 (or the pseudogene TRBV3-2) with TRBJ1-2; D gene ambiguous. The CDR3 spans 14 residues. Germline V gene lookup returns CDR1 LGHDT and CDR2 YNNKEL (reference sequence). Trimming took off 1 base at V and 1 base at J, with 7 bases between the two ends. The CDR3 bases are TGTGCCAGCAGCCAAGGGGCCAATAACTATGGCTACACCTTC. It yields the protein CASSQGANNYGYTF.

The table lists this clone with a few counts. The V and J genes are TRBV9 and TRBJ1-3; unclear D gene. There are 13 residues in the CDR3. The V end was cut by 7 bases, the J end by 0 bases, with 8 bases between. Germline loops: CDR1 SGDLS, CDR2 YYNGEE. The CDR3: CASGEISGNTIYF. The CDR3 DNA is TGTGCCAGCGGAGAGATCTCTGGAAACACCATATATTTT. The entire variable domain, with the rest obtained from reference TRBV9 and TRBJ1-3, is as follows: DSGVTQTPKHLITATGQRVTLRCSPRSGDLSVYWYQQSLDQGLQFLIQYYNGEERAKGNILERFSAQQFPDLHSELNLSSLELGDSALYFCASGEISGNTIYFGEGSWLTVV.

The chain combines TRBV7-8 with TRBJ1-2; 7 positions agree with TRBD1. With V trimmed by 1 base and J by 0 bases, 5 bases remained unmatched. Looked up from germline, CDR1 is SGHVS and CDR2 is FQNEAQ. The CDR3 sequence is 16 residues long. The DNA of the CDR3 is TGTGCCAGCAGCTTAGTTGGGACAGCGTCTAACTATGGCTACACCTTC. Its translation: CASSLVGTASNYGYTF.

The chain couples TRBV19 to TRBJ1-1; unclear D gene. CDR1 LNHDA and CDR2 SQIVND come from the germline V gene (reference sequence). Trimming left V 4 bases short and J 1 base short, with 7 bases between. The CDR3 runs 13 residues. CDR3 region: CASSRGRNTEAFF. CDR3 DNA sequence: TGTGCCAGTAGTAGAGGGAGGAACACTGAAGCTTTCTTT.

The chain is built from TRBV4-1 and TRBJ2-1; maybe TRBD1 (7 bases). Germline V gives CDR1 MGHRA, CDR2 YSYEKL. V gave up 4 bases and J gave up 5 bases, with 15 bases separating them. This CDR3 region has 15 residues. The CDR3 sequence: CASSLADRSDNEQFF. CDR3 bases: TGCGCCAGCAGCCTAGCGGACAGGTCGGACAATGAGCAGTTCTTC.

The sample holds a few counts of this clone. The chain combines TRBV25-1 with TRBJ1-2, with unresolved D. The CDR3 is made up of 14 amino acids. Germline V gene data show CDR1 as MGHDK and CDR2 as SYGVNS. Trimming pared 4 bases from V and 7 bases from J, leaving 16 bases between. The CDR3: CASSVAGLLGGYTF. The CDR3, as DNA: TGTGCCAGCAGTGTTGCCGGACTCCTTGGTGGCTACACCTTC.

CDR3 protein: CASSSRDRHSTVVYYGYTF. The CDR3 DNA sequence: TGTGCCAGCAGCTCCAGGGACAGGCATTCTACGGTAGTCTACTATGGCTACACCTTC. This rearrangement joins TRBV7-9 to TRBJ1-2; 8 nucleotides line up with TRBD1. Germline trimming cut 4 bases from V and 3 bases from J; bases unmatched to any gene: 19. Germline CDR1 and CDR2: SEHNR and FQNEAQ (reference sequence). The CDR3 runs 19 residues.

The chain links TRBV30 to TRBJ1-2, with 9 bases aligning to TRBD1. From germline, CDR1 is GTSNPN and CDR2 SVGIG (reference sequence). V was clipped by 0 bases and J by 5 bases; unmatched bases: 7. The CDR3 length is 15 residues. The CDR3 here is CAWSVQGQGAYGYTF. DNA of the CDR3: TGTGCCTGGAGTGTTCAGGGACAGGGAGCATATGGCTACACCTTC.

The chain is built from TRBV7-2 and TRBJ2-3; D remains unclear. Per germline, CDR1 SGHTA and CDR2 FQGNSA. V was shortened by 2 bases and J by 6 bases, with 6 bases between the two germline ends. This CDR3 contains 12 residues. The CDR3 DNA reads TGTGCCAGCAGCTTATTCCAGGATACGCAGTATTTT. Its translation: CASSLFQDTQYF.

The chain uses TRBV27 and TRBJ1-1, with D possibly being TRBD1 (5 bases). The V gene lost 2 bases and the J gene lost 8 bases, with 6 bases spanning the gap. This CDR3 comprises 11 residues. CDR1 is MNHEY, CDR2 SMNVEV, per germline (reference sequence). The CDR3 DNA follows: TGTGCCAGCAGTTTACGGGGGGAAGCTTTCTTT. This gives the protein CASSLRGEAFF.

CDR3 residues: CATSRDWASNQPQHF. Here the CDR3 DNA reads TGTGCCACCAGCAGAGACTGGGCTAGCAATCAGCCCCAGCATTTT. The chain joins TRBV15 to TRBJ1-5; D is undetermined. Germline assignment: CDR1 LNHNV and CDR2 YYDKDF (reference sequence). V shed 0 bases and J shed 0 bases, with 6 bases lying between them. This CDR3 contains 15 residues. Full variable domain (outside the CDR3, taken from reference TRBV15 and TRBJ1-5): DAMVIQNPRYQVTQFGKPVTLSCSQTLNHNVMYWYQQKSSQAPKLLFHYYDKDFNNEADTPDNFQSRRPNTSFCFLDIRSPGLGDTAMYLCATSRDWASNQPQHFGDGTRLSIL.

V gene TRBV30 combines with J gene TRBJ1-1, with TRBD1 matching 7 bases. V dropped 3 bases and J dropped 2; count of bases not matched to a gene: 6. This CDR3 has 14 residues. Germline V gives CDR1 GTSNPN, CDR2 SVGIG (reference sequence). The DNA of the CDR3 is TGTGCCTGGAGGACCCAGGGGGTTAACACTGAAGCTTTCTTT. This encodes CAWRTQGVNTEAFF.

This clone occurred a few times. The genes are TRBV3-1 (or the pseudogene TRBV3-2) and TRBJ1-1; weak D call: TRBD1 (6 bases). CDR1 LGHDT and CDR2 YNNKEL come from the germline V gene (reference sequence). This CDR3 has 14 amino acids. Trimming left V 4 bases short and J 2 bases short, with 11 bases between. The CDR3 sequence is CASSRGGANTEAFF. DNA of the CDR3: TGTGCCAGCAGCCGGGGGGGCGCTAACACTGAAGCTTTCTTT.

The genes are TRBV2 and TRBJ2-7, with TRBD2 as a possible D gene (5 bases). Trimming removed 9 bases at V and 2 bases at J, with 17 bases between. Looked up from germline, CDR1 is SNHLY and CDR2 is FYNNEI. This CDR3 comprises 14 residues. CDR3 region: CARSPSGPPYEQYF. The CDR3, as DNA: TGTGCCAGGAGTCCCAGCGGTCCCCCCTACGAGCAGTACTTC.

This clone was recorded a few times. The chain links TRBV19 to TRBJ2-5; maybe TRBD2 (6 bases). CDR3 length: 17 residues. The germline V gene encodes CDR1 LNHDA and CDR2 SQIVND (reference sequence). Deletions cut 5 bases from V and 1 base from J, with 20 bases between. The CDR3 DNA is TGTGCCAGTAGTGGGACTTATCCAAACCCCGGCCAAGAGACCCAGTACTTC. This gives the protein CASSGTYPNPGQETQYF.